This entry concerns a single TCR beta chain. The antigen is unknown. The CDR3 sequence is 16 residues long. CDR1 is DFQATT, CDR2 SNEGSKA, per germline (reference sequence). The J segment lost 7 bases and the V segment lost 0 bases, leaving 10 bases of the junction unmatched. Treatment indicated: approximately nine-day PBMC culture with coronavirus spike peptide pools or control peptides (ViraFEST assay). The data belong to a study of vaccination and CD4 T cells after COVID-19. Once obtained from cultured CD4+ T cells, the DNA was sequenced using the Oncomine TCR Beta short-read assay. A single record per CDR3 protein comes from TCRdb applying MiXCR to the PCR reads. This sample has 15,000 to 20,000 distinct CDR3 sequences, with about 63% found just once.

The receptor comes from a human donor who had recovered from COVID-19. The material sequenced was CD4+ T cells from blood, cultured in vitro. This sequence joins TRBV20-1 and TRBJ1-2; 11 nucleotides line up with TRBD1. CDR3 sequence reads: CSARDSRDRGDGGYTF. For the CDR3, the DNA is TGCAGTGCTAGAGATTCGCGGGACAGGGGGGACGGTGGCTACACCTTC.